Detailed here is one T cell receptor (beta chain). This clone was picked up one time. The antigen this receptor binds is unknown. Base-call qualities are not available, and no considerably larger clone is one nucleotide away. Here V drops 2 bases and J drops 6 bases, and the junction holds 8 bases not matched to any gene. CDR3 length: 17 amino acids, cysteine to phenylalanine. Of all the DNA, just the CDR3 is kept, 51 bases in frame from base 1. The germline V gene supplies CDR1 SGHRS and CDR2 YFSETQ. Using the deep immunoSEQ assay, multiplex PCR amplified TCR CDR3 regions from genomic DNA. For each cell subset, the extracted genomic DNA was distributed evenly across all wells of several immunoSEQ 96-well plates, and each plate served as one replicate. For sorted subsets, each replicate PCR was loaded with about 0.2 ug genomic DNA, equivalent to 32,000 or so T cell genomes. Purified libraries were measured with a Qubit 3.0 fluorometer, size-checked on a Bioanalyzer 2100, and measured again with the KAPA Library Quantification kit. Every immunoSEQ 96-well plate was sequenced on a separate single-read 150-cycle Illumina NextSeq 550 flow cell. In the paper's pipeline: Because the immunoSEQ output included only junctional sequences and no quality scores, the filtering could not be the same as the filtering used for full-length reads. Sequences were annotated with PyIR, a Python wrapper for IgBLAST v1.9, and V/J genes and CDR3 were assigned using IMGT germline references. Reads were filtered out if the reads had weak V/J assignments (E-value above 1e-6), no CDR3, stop codons, out-of-frame junctions, or ambiguous translated residues. A V3J clonotype was defined by an identical inferred V gene, J gene, and CDR3 amino acid sequence. To compute the percentage overlap between repertoires, the number of shared unique clonotypes was divided by the size of the smaller repertoire. RTK rarefaction, the Chao1 estimator, and Recon v2.1 estimates of unobserved clonotypes were used to assess repertoire richness. OLGA was used to compute generation probabilities for all TCRbeta clonotypes that the gDNA method yielded from several donors. The table comes from immuneACCESS by way of TCRdb, which keeps in-frame sequences with V and J called. Part of the clones is missing from these tables; in studies checked, under half for an unresolved V gene and the rest for unknown reasons. Clone size and V and J calls were adopted from that table, with D and trimming inferred from the DNA. This sample comprises 1,500,000 or so clones, around 97% of them detected only once. Over 1% of the sample is taken by the ten largest.

This entry is derived from a study of shared clonotypes between healthy human individuals (dated by TCRdb to the early 2020s). Background for the entire study: The cohort included three men and a couple of women between 18 and 49 years of age. For each donor, three plates each were used for CD4 naive and CD4 memory, two plates were used for CD8 naive, and one plate was used for CD8 memory. Blood TCR repertoires of roughly five healthy adults were deeply sequenced to estimate repertoire size and the extent of clonotype sharing between individuals. Different laboratories and diverse techniques were used to prepare libraries and sequence TCR repertoires, to increase sequencing depth and limit assay-specific biases. Each donor's leukapheresis produced roughly between about 0.8 and 8.9 billion PBMCs.

What the research found in general, with its limitations: Naive subsets generally had larger estimated clonotype richness than memory subsets. Because the study included a small number of donors, the genetic and exposure-history diversity represented was limited. Rarefaction of sorted-subset datasets indicated incomplete sequencing despite the large sequencing depth. Pairwise subsampling led to the expectation that sequencing depth would affect the degree of clonotype sharing among donors. Sampling was restricted to blood, and TCR repertoires in tissue are likely to differ from TCR repertoires in blood. Sharing across a few donors was observed for around 5% of naive CD4, over 3% of naive CD8, 2% to 2.5% of memory CD4, and 0.4% of memory CD8 clonotypes. Compared with non-shared clonotypes, the clonotypes found in all four sorted-subset donors had higher generation probabilities.

Donors were healthy HIV-negative adults with no recently reported acute infections or vaccinations. Only Caucasian adults living in Nashville, Tennessee, USA were represented among the donors. Magnetic negative selection was used to enrich CD4+ T cells, after which naive cells were positively selected on CD45RA and the negative fraction became the memory subset. After blood collection by leukapheresis, PBMCs were isolated using Ficoll-Histopaque density gradient centrifugation and then cryopreserved in the vapor phase of liquid nitrogen. Analytical flow cytometry was used to check the purity and quantity of each magnetically sorted T cell population. Genomic DNA was isolated from each sorted fraction and quantified by UV absorbance on a Nanodrop 2000c.

The sequence was obtained from a man between 25 and 39 years old in good health. Sequenced input: naive CD4+ T cells sorted from blood. Interpreted using the paper, the cell subset or site label stands for: CD45RA+ positively selected. The chain is made from TRBV5-1 and TRBJ2-1; 13 junctional bases match TRBD2. The DNA is TGCGCCAGCAGCTTTGGGCCGGGACTAGCGGGACGCAATGAGCAGTTCTTC. The encoded protein is CASSFGPGLAGRNEQFF.